This TCR beta chain appears in the sequencing data of a study of cytomegalovirus exposure and HLA in healthy donors. The PCR contained 60 Vbeta and 13 Jbeta primers. Produced via immunoSEQ multiplex PCR; TCRdb's table is partial and in-frame only. The table records about 160,000 clones, more than 65% of them present only once. CDR3 length: 13 amino acids. Looked up from germline, CDR1 is SNHLY and CDR2 is FYNNEI. V lost 7 bases and J lost 5; bases outside the gene matches: 6. This clonotype was sampled from a woman aged 40 to 49 in good health and CMV-seropositive. The source material was PBMCs. The chain uses TRBV2 and TRBJ2-7; 9 nucleotides align to TRBD2. The CDR3 here is CASKVSGSDEQYF. The DNA of the CDR3 is TGTGCCAGCAAGGTTAGCGGGAGCGACGAGCAGTACTTC.